This entry lists 11 T cell receptor beta chains sequenced from one sample in a study of identical twins. TCRdb called the 5' RACE reads again in MiXCR, with one record for every CDR3 protein. Among about 530,000 distinct CDR3 sequences, 13% to 15% were seen once, and the ten largest hold nearly 0.45%. A further study also used this sample, focusing on yellow fever vaccine responses in identical twins.

Sample: CD4+ T cells sorted from blood. These receptors originate from a woman between 18 and 29 years old in good health.

The rearrangement joins TRBV28 to TRBJ2-3; unclear D gene. This CDR3 is 16 amino acids long. Trimming pared 7 bases from V and 1 base from J, leaving 18 bases between. The V gene's germline CDR1 is MDHEN and CDR2 SYDVKM. CDR3 DNA sequence: TGTGCCAGCAAGGGCACAATCGGGCGAGGCACAGATACGCAGTATTTT. Translated, it gives CASKGTIGRGTDTQYF.

This clonotype was seen a handful of times. The chain uses TRBV5-6 and TRBJ2-6, with a weak D call TRBD1 (6 bases). CDR1 SGHDT and CDR2 YYEEEE come from the germline V gene. The CDR3 covers 18 residues. V was pared by 1 base and J by 3 bases, with 17 bases between. This CDR3 is CASSLTQGRAGGANVLTF. The CDR3 nucleotides read TGTGCCAGCAGCTTGACCCAGGGGAGAGCTGGTGGGGCCAACGTCCTGACTTTC.

The chain has TRBV29-1 and TRBJ1-1; D remains unclear. V was clipped by 6 bases and J by 4 bases, with 15 bases between them. Germline lookup yields CDR1 SQVTM and CDR2 ANQGSEA. The CDR3 is 13 amino acids. The CDR3 nucleotides are TGCAGCGTCGAAACCAGGATCTCCACTGAAGCTTTCTTT. Translation: CSVETRISTEAFF.

This clonotype was found many times. The chain joins TRBV12-3 or TRBV12-4 to TRBJ1-2; D ambiguous. Trimming removed 7 bases at V and 2 bases at J, with 11 bases between. This CDR3 spans 13 amino acids. CDR3 protein: CASISRSNYGYTF. CDR3 in DNA: TGTGCCAGCATTTCGAGGTCCAACTATGGCTACACCTTC.

The chain has TRBV6-5 and TRBJ1-2, with 11 bases identical to TRBD1. Germline V gene data show CDR1 as MNHEY and CDR2 as SVGAGI. The V gene end was trimmed by 0 bases and the J gene end by 5 bases; junction bases not matched to a gene: 5. The CDR3 length is 16 residues. The CDR3: CASSYSGQGARYGYTF. The CDR3 DNA sequence: TGTGCCAGCAGTTACTCTGGACAGGGGGCTCGTTATGGCTACACCTTC.

This clonotype was observed a handful of times. The rearrangement joins TRBV11-2 to TRBJ2-2; D is possibly TRBD1 or TRBD2 (5 bases each). Trimming stripped 4 bases from V and 6 bases from J, with 15 bases between. The CDR3 runs to 15 residues. Looked up from germline, CDR1 is SGHAT and CDR2 is FQNNGV. The CDR3 DNA is TGTGCCAGCAGCTCCACTAGGGGAACCCCCGGGGAGCTGTTTTTT. The encoded protein is CASSSTRGTPGELFF.

This clonotype showed up many times. V is TRBV7-9 and J is TRBJ2-7, with a weak D call TRBD2 (6 bases). The CDR3 is 14 amino acids. Germline V lookup: CDR1 SEHNR, CDR2 FQNEAQ (reference sequence). Between the trimmed V and J ends, which lost 5 bases and 2 bases, there was a span of 13 bases. CDR3 coding DNA: TGTGCCAGCAGCCCCCTTACGGGAGCCTACGAGCAGTACTTC. This encodes CASSPLTGAYEQYF.

CDR3 in amino acids: CASSPFSGILETQYF. The CDR3 DNA reads as TGTGCCAGCAGTCCATTTAGCGGGATTCTGGAGACCCAGTACTTC. The gene calls are TRBV2 and TRBJ2-5; 8 bases align to TRBD2. V gave up 5 bases and J gave up 5 bases; unmatched junction bases: 10. CDR1 and CDR2 from the germline V gene are SNHLY and FYNNEI. There are 15 residues in the CDR3.

This clonotype was counted many times. This rearrangement joins TRBV12-3 or TRBV12-4 to TRBJ1-5, with a weak D call TRBD1 (6 bases). Trimming stripped 7 bases from V and 2 bases from J, with 12 bases between. The CDR3 runs 14 residues. The DNA for the CDR3 is TGTGCCAGCAACAGGGACGGGGGCAATCAGCCCCAGCATTTT. Its translation: CASNRDGGNQPQHF.

The CDR3 sequence: CATSREVGRTYEQYV. The CDR3 DNA follows: TGTGCCACCAGCAGAGAGGTGGGCAGAACCTACGAGCAGTACGTC. The rearrangement links TRBV15 to TRBJ2-7, with D hard to call. The germline V gene encodes CDR1 LNHNV and CDR2 YYDKDF (reference sequence). V was trimmed by 0 bases and J by 2 bases, leaving 11 bases between them. CDR3 length: 15 residues.

V gene TRBV7-8 combines with J gene TRBJ2-1; D is perhaps TRBD2 (6 bases). This CDR3 is 16 amino acids long. Germline CDR1 reads SGHVS; CDR2 reads FQNEAQ. With 7 bases removed from V and 2 bases from J, the gap between germline ends came to 18 bases. The CDR3 nucleotides read TGTGCCAGCACCGCAAGAGCGGGCCTCACCTACAATGAGCAGTTCTTC. As protein: CASTARAGLTYNEQFF.